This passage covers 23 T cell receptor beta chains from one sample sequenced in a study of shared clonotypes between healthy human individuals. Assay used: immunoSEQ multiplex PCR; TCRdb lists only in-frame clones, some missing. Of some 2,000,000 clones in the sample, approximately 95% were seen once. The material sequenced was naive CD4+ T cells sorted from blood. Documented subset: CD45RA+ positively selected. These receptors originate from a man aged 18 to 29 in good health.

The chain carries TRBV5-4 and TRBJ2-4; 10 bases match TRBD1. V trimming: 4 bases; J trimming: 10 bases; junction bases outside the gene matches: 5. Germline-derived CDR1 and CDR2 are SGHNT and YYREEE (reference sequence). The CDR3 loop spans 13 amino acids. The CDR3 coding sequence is TGTGCCAGCAGCAGGACAGGGGGTGGAATTCAGTACTTC. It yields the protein CASSRTGGGIQYF.

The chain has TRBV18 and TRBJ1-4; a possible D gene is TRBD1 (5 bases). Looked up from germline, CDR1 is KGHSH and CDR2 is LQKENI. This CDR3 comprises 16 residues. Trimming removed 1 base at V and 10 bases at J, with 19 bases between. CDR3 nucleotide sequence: TGTGCCAGCTCACCACTTCCCACAGGACCTTCATTAAAACTGTTTTTT. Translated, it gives CASSPLPTGPSLKLFF.

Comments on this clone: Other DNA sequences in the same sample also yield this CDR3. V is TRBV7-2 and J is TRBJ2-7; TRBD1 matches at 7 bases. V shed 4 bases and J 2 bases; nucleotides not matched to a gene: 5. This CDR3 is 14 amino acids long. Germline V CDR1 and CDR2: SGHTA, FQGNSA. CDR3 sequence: CASSSSGGTYEQYF. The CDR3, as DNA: TGTGCCAGCAGCTCCTCAGGGGGTACCTACGAGCAGTACTTC.

Here the CDR3 reads CATRYPGTDQPQHF. The DNA of the CDR3 is TGTGCCACCCGTTATCCAGGAACGGATCAGCCCCAGCATTTT. J is TRBJ1-5 and V is TRBV19, with D uncertain. CDR1 is LNHDA, CDR2 SQIVND, per germline (reference sequence). The V and J ends lost 10 bases and 5 bases respectively, with 18 bases between them. This CDR3 region has 14 residues.

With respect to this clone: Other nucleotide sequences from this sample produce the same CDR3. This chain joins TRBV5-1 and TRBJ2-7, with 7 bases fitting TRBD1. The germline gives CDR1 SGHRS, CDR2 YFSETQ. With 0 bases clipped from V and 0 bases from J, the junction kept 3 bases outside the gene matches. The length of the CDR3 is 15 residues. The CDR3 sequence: CASSLETGSSYEQYF. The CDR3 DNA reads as TGCGCCAGCAGCTTGGAGACAGGGAGCTCCTACGAGCAGTACTTC.

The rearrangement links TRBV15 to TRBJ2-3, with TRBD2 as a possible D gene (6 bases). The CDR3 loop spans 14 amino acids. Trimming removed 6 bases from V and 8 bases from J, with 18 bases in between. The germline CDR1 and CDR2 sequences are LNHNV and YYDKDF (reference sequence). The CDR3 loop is CATRGAGDGSTQYF. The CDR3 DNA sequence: TGTGCCACCAGAGGGGCTGGGGACGGGAGTACGCAGTATTTT.

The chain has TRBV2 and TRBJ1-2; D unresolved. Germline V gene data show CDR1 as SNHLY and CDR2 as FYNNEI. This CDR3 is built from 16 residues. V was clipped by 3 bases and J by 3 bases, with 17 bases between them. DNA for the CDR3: TGTGCCAGCAGTGATGTTCGTCGGGGAGAGGACTATGGCTACACCTTC. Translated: CASSDVRRGEDYGYTF.

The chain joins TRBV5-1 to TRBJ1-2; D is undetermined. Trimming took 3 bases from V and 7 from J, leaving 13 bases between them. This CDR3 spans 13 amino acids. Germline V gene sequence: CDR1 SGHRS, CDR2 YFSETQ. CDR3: CASSSGSVSGYTF. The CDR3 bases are TGCGCCAGCAGCTCCGGGTCGGTTTCTGGCTACACCTTC.

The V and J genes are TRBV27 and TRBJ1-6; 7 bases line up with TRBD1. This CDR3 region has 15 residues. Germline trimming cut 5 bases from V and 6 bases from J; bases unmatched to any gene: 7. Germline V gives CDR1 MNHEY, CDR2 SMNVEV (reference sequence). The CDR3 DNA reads TGTGCCAGCAGTGTCAACAGGGGAGGTAATTCACCCCTCCACTTT. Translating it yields CASSVNRGGNSPLHF.

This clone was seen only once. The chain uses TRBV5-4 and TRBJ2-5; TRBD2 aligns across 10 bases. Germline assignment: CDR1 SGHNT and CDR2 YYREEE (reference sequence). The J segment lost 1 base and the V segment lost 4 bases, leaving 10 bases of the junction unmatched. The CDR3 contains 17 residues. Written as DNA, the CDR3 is TGTGCCAGCAGCGGACGGACTAGCGGTAAACGCCAAGAGACCCAGTACTTC. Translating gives CASSGRTSGKRQETQYF.

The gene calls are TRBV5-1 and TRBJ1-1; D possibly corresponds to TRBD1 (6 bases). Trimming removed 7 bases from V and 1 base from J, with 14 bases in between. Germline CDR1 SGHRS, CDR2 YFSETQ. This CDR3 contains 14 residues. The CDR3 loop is CASQRQDRNTEAFF. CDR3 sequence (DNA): TGCGCCAGCCAACGACAGGACAGGAACACTGAAGCTTTCTTT.

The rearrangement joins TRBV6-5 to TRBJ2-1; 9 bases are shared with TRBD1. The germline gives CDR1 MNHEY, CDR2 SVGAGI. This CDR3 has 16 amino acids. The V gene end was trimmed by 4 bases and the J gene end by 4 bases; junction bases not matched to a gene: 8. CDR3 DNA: TGTGCCAGCAGTTTCCGACAGGGGGTCAATTACAATGAGCAGTTCTTC. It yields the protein CASSFRQGVNYNEQFF.

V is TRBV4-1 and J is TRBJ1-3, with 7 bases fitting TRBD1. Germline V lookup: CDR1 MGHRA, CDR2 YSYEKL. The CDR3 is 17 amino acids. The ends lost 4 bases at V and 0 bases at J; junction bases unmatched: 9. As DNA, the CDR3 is TGCGCCAGCAGCCCAACCCCGGGACAGTACTCTGGAAACACCATATATTTT. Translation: CASSPTPGQYSGNTIYF.

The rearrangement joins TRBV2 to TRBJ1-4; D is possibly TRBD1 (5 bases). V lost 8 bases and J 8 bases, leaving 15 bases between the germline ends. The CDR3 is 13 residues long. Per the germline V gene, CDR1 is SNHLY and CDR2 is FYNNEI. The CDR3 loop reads CASLGLRGEKLFF. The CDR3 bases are TGTGCCAGCCTGGGACTGAGGGGCGAAAAACTGTTTTTT.

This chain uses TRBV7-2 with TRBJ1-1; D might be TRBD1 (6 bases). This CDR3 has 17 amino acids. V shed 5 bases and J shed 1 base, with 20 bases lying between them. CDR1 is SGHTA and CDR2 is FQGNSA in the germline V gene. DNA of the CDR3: TGTGCCAGCAGCCCTCACCTTCTCAGGGACACGAACACTGAAGCTTTCTTT. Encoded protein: CASSPHLLRDTNTEAFF.

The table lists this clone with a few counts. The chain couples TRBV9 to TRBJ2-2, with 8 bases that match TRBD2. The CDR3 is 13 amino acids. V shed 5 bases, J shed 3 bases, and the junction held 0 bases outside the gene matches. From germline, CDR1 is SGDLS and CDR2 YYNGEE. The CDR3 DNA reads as TGTGCCAGCAGACTAGCGGACACCGGGGAGCTGTTTTTT. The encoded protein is CASRLADTGELFF.

The CDR3 here is CAGRTENEQFF. The CDR3 nucleotides read TGTGCCGGACGGACGGAAAATGAGCAGTTCTTC. V usage is TRBV7-9 and J usage is TRBJ2-1; the D is unclear. The CDR3 is 11 amino acids. The germline V gene has CDR1 SEHNR and CDR2 FQNEAQ (reference sequence). The V end lost 11 bases, the J end lost 7 bases, and 12 bases lay between the germline ends.

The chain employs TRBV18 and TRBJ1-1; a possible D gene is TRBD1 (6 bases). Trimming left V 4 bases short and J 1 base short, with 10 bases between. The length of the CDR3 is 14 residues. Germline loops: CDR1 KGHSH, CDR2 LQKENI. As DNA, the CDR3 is TGTGCCAGCTCACTCGGGACAACGAACACTGAAGCTTTCTTT. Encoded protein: CASSLGTTNTEAFF.

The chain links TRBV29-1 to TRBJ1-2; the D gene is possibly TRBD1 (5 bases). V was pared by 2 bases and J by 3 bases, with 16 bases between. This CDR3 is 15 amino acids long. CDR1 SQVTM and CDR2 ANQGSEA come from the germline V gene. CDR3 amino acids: CSVEPPGGGHYGYTF. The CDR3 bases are TGCAGCGTTGAACCCCCTGGGGGGGGACACTATGGCTACACCTTC.

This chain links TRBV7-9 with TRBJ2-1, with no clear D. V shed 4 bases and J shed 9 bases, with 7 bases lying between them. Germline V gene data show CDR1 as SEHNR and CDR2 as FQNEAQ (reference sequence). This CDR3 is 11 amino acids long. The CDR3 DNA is TGTGCCAGCAGCTCTCAGGTTGAGCAGTTCTTC. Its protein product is CASSSQVEQFF.

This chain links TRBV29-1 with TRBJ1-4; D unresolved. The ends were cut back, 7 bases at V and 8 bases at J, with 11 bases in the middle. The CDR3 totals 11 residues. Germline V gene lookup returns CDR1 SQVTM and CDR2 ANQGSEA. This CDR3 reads CSAGSQEKLFF. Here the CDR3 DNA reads TGCAGCGCTGGATCCCAAGAAAAACTGTTTTTT.

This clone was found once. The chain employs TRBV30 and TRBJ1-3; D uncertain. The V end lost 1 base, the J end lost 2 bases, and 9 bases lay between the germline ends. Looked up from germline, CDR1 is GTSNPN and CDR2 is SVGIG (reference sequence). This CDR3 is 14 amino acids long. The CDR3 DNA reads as TGTGCCTGGAGTGCAGACCTAACTGGAAACACCATATATTTT. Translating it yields CAWSADLTGNTIYF.

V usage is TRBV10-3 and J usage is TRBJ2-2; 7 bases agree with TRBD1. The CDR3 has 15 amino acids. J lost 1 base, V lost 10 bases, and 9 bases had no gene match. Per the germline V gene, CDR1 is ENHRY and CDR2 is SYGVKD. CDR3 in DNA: TGTGCCACGATACCGGGACAGCAGAACACCGGGGAGCTGTTTTTT. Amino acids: CATIPGQQNTGELFF.